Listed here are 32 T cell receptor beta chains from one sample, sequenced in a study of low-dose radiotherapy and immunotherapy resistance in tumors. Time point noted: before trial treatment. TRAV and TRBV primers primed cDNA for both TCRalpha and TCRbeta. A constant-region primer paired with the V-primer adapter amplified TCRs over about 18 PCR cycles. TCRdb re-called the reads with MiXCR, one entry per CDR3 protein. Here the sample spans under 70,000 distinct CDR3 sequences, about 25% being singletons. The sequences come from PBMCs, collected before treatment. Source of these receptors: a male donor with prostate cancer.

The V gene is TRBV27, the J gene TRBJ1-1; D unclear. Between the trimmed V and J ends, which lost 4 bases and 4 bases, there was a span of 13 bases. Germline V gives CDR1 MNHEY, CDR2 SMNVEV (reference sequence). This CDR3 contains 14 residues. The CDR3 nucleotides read TGTGCCAGCAGTTCGGGGATTGGCGGCACTGAAGCTTTCTTT. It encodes CASSSGIGGTEAFF.

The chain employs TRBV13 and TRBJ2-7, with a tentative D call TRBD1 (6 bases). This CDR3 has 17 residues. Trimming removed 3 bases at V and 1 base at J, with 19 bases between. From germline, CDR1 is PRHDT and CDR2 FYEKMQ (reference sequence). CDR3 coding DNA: TGTGCCAGCAGCTTCTACTCCCCCGGGACATTATCCTACGAGCAGTACTTC. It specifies CASSFYSPGTLSYEQYF.

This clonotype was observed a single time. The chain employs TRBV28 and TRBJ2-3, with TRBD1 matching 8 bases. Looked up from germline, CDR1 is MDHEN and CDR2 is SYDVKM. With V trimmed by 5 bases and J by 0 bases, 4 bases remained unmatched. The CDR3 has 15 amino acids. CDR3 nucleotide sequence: TGTGCCAGCAGTCCGGACAGGGCCAGCACAGATACGCAGTATTTT. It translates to CASSPDRASTDTQYF.

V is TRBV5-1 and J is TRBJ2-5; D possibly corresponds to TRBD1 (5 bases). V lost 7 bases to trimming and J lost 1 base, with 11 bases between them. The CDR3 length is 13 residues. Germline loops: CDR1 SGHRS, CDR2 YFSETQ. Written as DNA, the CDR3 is TGCGCCAGCTTCGTGGGGCCCCAAGAGACCCAGTACTTC. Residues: CASFVGPQETQYF.

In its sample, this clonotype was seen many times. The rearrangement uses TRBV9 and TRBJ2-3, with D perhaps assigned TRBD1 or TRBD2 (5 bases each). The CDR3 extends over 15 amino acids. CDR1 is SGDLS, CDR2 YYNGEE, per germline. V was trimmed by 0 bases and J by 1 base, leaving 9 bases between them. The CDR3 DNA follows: TGTGCCAGCAGCGTAGGAGGGGTTGGCACAGATACGCAGTATTTT. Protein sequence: CASSVGGVGTDTQYF.

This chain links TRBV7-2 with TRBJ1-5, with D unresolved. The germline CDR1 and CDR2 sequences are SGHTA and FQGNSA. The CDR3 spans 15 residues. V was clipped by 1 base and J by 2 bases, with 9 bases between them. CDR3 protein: CASSLEGSGNQPQHF. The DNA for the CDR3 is TGTGCCAGCAGCTTAGAAGGGTCCGGCAATCAGCCCCAGCATTTT. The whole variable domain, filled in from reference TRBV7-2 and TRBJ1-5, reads GAGVSQSPSNKVTEKGKDVELRCDPISGHTALYWYRQSLGQGLEFLIYFQGNSAPDKSGLPSDRFSAERTGGSVSTLTIQRTQQEDSAVYLCASSLEGSGNQPQHFGDGTRLSIL.

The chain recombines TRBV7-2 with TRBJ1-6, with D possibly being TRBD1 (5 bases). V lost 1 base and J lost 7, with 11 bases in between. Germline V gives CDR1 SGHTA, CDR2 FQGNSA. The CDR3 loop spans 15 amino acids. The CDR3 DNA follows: TGTGCCAGCAGCTTAGACCGGGGCGGGAATTCACCCCTCCACTTT. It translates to CASSLDRGGNSPLHF.

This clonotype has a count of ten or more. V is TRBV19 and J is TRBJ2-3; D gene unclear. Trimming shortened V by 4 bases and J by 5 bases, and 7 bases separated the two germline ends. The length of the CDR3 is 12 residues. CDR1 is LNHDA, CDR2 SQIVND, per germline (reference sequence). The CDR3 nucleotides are TGTGCCAGTAGTACCGCCGGAGATACGCAGTATTTT. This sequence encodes CASSTAGDTQYF. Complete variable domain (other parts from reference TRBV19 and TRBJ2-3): DGGITQSPKYLFRKEGQNVTLSCEQNLNHDAMYWYRQDPGQGLRLIYYSQIVNDFQKGDIAEGYSVSREKKESFPLTVTSAQKNPTAFYLCASSTAGDTQYFGPGTRLTVL.

Here the CDR3 DNA reads TGTGCCAGCAGAGAACAGGGGGGAAGTATCCAGCAGTACTTC. Its protein is CASREQGGSIQQYF. The V gene is TRBV2, the J gene TRBJ2-7; 8 nucleotides line up with TRBD1. V trimming: 6 bases; J trimming: 8 bases; junction bases outside the gene matches: 12. This CDR3 has 14 residues. Germline CDR1 and CDR2: SNHLY and FYNNEI.

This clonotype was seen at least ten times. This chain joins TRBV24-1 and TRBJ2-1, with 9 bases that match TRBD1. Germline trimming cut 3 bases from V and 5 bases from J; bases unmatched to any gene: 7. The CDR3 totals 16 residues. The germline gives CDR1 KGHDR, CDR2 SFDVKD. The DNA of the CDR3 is TGTGCCACCAGTGATCAAGGGACAGGGACCGACAATGAGCAGTTCTTC. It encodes CATSDQGTGTDNEQFF.

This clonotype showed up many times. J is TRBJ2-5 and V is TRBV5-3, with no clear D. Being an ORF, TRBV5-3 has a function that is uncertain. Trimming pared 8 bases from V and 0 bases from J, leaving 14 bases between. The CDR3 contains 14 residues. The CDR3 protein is CASSLDLYQETQYF. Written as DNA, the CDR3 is TGTGCCAGCAGCCTTGACCTTTACCAAGAGACCCAGTACTTC.

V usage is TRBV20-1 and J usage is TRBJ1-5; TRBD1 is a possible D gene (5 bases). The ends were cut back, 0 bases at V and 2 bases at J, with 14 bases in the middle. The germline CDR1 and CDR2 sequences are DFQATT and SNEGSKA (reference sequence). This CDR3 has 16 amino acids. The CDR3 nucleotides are TGCAGTGCTAGAGATGGCGGGGGAGTGGGCAATCAGCCCCAGCATTTT. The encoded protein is CSARDGGGVGNQPQHF.

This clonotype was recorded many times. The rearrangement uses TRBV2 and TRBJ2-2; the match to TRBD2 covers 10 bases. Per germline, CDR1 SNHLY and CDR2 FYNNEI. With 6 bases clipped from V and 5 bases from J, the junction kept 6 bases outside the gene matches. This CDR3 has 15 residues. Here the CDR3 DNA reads TGTGCCAGCAGCGGACTAGCGGAGGTGACCGGGGAGCTGTTTTTT. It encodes CASSGLAEVTGELFF.

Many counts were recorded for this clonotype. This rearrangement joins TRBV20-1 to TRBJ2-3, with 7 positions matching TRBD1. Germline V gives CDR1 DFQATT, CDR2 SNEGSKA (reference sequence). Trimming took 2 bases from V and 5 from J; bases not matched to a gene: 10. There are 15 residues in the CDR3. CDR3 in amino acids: CSARPLDRAGDTQYF. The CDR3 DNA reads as TGCAGTGCTAGACCTTTAGACAGGGCCGGAGATACGCAGTATTTT.

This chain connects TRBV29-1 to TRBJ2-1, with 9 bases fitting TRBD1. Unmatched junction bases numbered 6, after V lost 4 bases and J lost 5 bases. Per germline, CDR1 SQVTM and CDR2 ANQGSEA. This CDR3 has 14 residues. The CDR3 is CSVGGTGYDNEQFF. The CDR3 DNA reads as TGCAGCGTTGGTGGGACAGGGTACGACAATGAGCAGTTCTTC.

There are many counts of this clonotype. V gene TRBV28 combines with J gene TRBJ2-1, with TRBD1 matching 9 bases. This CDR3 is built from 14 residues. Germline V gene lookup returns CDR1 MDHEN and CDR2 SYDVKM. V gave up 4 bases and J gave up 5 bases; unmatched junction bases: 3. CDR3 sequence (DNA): TGTGCCAGCAGTTACAGGGGGCTGGACAATGAGCAGTTCTTC. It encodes CASSYRGLDNEQFF.

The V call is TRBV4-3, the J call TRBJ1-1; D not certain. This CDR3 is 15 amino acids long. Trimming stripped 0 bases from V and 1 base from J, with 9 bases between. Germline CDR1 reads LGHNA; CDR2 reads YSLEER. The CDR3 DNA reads TGCGCCAGCAGCCAAGAGCACGGGTCGAACACTGAAGCTTTCTTT. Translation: CASSQEHGSNTEAFF.

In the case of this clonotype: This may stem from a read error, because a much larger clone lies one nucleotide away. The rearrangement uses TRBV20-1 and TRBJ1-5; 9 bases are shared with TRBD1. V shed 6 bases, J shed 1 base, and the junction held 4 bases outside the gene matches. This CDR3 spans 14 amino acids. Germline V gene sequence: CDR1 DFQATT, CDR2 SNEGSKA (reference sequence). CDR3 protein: CSAGTGKSNQPQHF. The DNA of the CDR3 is TGCAGTGCCGGGACAGGGAAAAGCAATCAGCCCCAGCATTTT.

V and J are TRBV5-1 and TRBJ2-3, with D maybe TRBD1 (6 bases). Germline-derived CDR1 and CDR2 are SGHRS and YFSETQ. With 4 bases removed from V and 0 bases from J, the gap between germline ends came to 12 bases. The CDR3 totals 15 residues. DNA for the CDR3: TGCGCCAGCAGCCTCGGGACACCTAGCACAGATACGCAGTATTTT. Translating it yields CASSLGTPSTDTQYF. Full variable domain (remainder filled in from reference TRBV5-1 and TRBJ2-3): KAGVTQTPRYLIKTRGQQVTLSCSPISGHRSVSWYQQTPGQGLQFLFEYFSETQRNKGNFPGRFSGRQFSNSRSEMNVSTLELGDSALYLCASSLGTPSTDTQYFGPGTRLTVL.

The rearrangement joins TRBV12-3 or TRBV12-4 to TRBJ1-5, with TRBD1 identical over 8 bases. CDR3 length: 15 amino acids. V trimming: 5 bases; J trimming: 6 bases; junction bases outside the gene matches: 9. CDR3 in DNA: TGTGCCAGCAGTGCCATGACAGGGGTCGGTCAGCCCCAGCATTTT. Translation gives CASSAMTGVGQPQHF.

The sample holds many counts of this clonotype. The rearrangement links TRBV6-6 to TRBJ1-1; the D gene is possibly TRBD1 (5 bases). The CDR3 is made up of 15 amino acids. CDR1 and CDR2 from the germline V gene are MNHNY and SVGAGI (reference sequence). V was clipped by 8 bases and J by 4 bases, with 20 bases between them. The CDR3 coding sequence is TGTGCCAGCTTGACTGGGGGGGTAGTGGGCACTGAAGCTTTCTTT. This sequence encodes CASLTGGVVGTEAFF.

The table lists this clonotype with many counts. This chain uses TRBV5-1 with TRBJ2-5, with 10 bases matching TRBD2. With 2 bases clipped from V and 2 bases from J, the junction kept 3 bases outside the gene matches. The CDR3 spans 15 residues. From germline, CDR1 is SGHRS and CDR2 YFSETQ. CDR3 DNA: TGCGCCAGCAGCTTCGGGACTAGCGTACAAGAGACCCAGTACTTC. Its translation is CASSFGTSVQETQYF.

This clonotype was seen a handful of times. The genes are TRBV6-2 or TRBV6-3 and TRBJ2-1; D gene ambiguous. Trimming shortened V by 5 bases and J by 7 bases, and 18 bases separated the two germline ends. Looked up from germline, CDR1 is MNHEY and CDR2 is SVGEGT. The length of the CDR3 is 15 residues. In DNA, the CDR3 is TGTGCCAGCAGTGAAGCATGGAGTTACTCAAATGAGCAGTTCTTC. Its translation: CASSEAWSYSNEQFF.

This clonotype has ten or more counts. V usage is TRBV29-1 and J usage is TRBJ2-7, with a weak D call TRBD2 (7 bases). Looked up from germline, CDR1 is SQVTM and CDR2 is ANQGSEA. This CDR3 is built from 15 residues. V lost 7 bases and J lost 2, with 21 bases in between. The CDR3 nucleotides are TGCAGCGCTCGCGCGGCGGGGGCACCTACCTACGAGCAGTACTTC. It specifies CSARAAGAPTYEQYF.

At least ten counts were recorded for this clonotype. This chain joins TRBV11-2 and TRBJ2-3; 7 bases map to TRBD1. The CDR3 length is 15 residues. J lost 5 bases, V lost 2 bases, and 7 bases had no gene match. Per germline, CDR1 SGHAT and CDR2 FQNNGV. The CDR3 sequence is CASSLLARGIDTQYF. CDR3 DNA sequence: TGTGCCAGCAGCTTACTGGCCAGGGGGATAGATACGCAGTATTTT.

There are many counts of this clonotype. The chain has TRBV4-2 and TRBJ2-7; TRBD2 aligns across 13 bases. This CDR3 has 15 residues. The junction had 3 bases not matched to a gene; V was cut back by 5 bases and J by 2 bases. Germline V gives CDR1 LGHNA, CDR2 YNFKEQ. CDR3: CASSTSGRGTYEQYF. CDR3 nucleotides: TGTGCCAGCAGCACTAGCGGGAGGGGCACCTACGAGCAGTACTTC.

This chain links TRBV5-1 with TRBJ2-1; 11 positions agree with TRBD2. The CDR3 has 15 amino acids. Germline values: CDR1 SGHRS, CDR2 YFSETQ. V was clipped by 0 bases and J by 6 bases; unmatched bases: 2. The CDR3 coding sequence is TGCGCCAGCAGCTTGGTAGCGGGAGGGAGCAATGAGCAGTTCTTC. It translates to CASSLVAGGSNEQFF. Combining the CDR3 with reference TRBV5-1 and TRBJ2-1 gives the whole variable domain KAGVTQTPRYLIKTRGQQVTLSCSPISGHRSVSWYQQTPGQGLQFLFEYFSETQRNKGNFPGRFSGRQFSNSRSEMNVSTLELGDSALYLCASSLVAGGSNEQFFGPGTRLTVL.

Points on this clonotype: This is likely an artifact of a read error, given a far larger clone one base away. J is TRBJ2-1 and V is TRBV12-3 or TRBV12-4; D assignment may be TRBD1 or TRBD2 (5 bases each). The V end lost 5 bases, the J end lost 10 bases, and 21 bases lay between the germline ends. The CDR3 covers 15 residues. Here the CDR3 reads CASSLSRGASYEQFF. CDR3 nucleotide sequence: TGTGCCAGCAGTCTCAGCCGAGGGGCCTCCTACGAGCAGTTCTTC.

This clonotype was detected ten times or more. In DNA, the CDR3 is TGTGCCAGCAGACGATACCCAGGTCTGAGGACTAATGAAAAACTGTTTTTT. Translation gives CASRRYPGLRTNEKLFF. The chain joins TRBV28 to TRBJ1-4; D uncertain. Germline V gene sequence: CDR1 MDHEN, CDR2 SYDVKM. The CDR3 contains 17 residues. Trimming took off 6 bases at V and 2 bases at J, with 19 bases between the two ends. Variable domain in full (rest from reference TRBV28 and TRBJ1-4): DVKVTQSSRYLVKRTGEKVFLECVQDMDHENMFWYRQDPGLGLRLIYFSYDVKMKEKGDIPEGYSVSREKKERFSLILESASTNQTSMYLCASRRYPGLRTNEKLFFGSGTQLSVL.

The CDR3 DNA sequence: TGTGCCAGCAGCCGGACTAGCACTGAGCAGTACTTC. Protein product: CASSRTSTEQYF. The chain joins TRBV7-2 to TRBJ2-7; 8 positions match TRBD2. The germline CDR1 and CDR2 sequences are SGHTA and FQGNSA. The CDR3 is made up of 12 amino acids. The V gene end was trimmed by 5 bases and the J gene end by 7 bases; junction bases not matched to a gene: 4.

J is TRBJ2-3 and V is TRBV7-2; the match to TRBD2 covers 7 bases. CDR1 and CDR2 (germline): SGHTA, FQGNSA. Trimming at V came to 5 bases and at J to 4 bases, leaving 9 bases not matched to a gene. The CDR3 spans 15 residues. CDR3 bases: TGTGCCAGCAGCCTCGGGGGAGGGGAAGCAGATACGCAGTATTTT. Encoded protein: CASSLGGGEADTQYF.

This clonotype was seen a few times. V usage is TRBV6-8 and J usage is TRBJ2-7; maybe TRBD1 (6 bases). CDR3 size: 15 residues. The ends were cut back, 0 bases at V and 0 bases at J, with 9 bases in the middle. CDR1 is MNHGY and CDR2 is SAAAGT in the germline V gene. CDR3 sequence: CASSYSDRNSYEQYF. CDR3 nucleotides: TGTGCCAGCAGTTACTCCGACAGGAACTCCTACGAGCAGTACTTC.